The sequence of this T cell receptor beta chain was determined in a study of cytomegalovirus exposure and HLA in healthy donors. 13 Jbeta primers and 60 Vbeta primers were used for the PCR. Some clones are missing from TCRdb's copy, which holds only in-frame ones; the method was immunoSEQ multiplex PCR. The table has over 150,000 clones, 80% to 90% seen once. The donors were healthy bone marrow donors. V was clipped by 6 bases and J by 0 bases; unmatched bases: 2. The CDR3 runs to 15 residues. Per the germline V gene, CDR1 is MNHNY and CDR2 is SVGAGI (reference sequence). The chain links TRBV6-6 to TRBJ2-3; TRBD1 aligns across 11 bases. Material: PBMCs. This clonotype was sampled from a woman in her twenties or thirties in good health and CMV-seropositive. The CDR3 region has the DNA TGTGCCAGCAGATGGACAGGGGGCAGCACAGATACGCAGTATTTT. It specifies CASRWTGGSTDTQYF.